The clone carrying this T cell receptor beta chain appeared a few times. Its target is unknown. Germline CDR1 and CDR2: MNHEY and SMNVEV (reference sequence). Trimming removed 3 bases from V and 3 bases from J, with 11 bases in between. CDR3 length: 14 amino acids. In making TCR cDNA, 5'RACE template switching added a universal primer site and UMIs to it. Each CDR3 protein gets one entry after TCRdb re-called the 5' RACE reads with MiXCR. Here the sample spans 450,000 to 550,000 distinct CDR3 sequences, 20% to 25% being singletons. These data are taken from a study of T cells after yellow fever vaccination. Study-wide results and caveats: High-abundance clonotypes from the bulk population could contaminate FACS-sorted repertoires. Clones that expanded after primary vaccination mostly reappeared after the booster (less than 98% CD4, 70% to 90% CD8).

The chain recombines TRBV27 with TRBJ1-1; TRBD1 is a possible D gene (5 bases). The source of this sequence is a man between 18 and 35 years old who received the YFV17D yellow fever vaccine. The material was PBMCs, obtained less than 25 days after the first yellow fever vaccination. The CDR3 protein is CASSLAREYTEAFF. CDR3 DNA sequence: TGTGCCAGCAGTTTGGCCAGGGAGTACACTGAAGCTTTCTTT.